What follows is one T cell receptor (beta chain) and its context. Its antigen is currently unknown. The data were obtained in a study of CD4 T cells in relation to SARS-CoV-2 and coronaviruses. Across the study: After 10 to 11 days of antigen culture, PBMC TCR beta CDR3s were sequenced.

Using immunoSEQ multiplex PCR, the repertoire was profiled, and TCRdb retains in-frame clones only, with some absent. Among 38,000 or so clones, under 85% were seen once, and the ten largest hold about a fifth. The clonotype originates from an adult with COVID-19. Sequences were obtained from memory CD4+ T cells from PBMCs, cultured in vitro.

CDR3 nucleotides: TGTGCCAGCAGCAAGGGACTAGGGCCCTACGAGCAGTACTTC. Translated: CASSKGLGPYEQYF. The rearrangement joins TRBV5-4 to TRBJ2-7, with TRBD2 matching over 8 bases. The J segment lost 2 bases and the V segment lost 4 bases, leaving 5 bases of the junction unmatched. Germline V lookup: CDR1 SGHNT, CDR2 YYREEE (reference sequence). This CDR3 comprises 14 residues.